This is a list of T cell receptor beta chains from one sample in a study of cytomegalovirus exposure and HLA in healthy donors. The protocol was immunoSEQ multiplex PCR, while the TCRdb copy is restricted to in-frame clones and leaves out a portion. Of fewer than 250,000 clones in the sample, about 76% were seen once. Sequencing input: PBMCs. Receptors were obtained from a male donor in good health and CMV-seropositive. Each CDR3 is given without its conserved first and last residue. Clone sizes are given selectively: once, few, many, or a class where the clone is expanded.

v_call,j_call,clone_size,cdr3_aa
TRBV6-1,TRBJ1-2,.,ASSEALGDYGYT
TRBV5-6,TRBJ2-7,.,ASSLVNVGDRGDYEQY
TRBV5-8,TRBJ1-5,.,ASSEPPPSNQPQH
TRBV28,TRBJ2-7,few,AWADDYEQY
TRBV7-2,TRBJ2-1,.,ASTGATGRGEQF
TRBV28,TRBJ1-4,.,ASSVQGVPNEKLF
TRBV4-1,TRBJ2-7,.,ASSQEGSGSYEQY
TRBV15,TRBJ1-2,.,ATSRDQGARGYT
TRBV19,TRBJ1-4,.,ASSSWTGPNEKLF
TRBV9,TRBJ1-1,.,ASSVDTGAEAF
TRBV7-9,TRBJ2-5,.,ASSRQETQY
TRBV6-5,TRBJ2-7,.,ASRGTSFSYEQY
TRBV14,TRBJ1-2,.,ASSSGYGESYGYT
TRBV11-3,TRBJ1-2,.,ASSDQRGYGYT
TRBV4-1,TRBJ2-2,.,ASSRGEAGELF
TRBV7-9,TRBJ2-2,few,ASSLAGGEGELF
TRBV6-5,TRBJ1-2,.,ASSYGPGLRYT
TRBV28,TRBJ2-7,.,ASREQGTEQY
TRBV18,TRBJ1-3,.,ASSAGAGNTIY